Given below is one TCR beta chain in context. The data belong to a study of OX40 agonist ivuxolimab in advanced cancers. TCRdb's table, derived via immunoSEQ multiplex PCR, lists solely in-frame clones and lacks some. The sample carries over 150,000 clones, roughly 92% recorded once. The CDR3 totals 13 residues. The germline CDR1 and CDR2 sequences are SGHTA and FQGNSA. The V and J ends lost 1 base and 7 bases respectively, with 8 bases between them. The chain combines TRBV7-2 with TRBJ1-5, with D uncertain. The material was CD4+ or CD8+ T cells sorted from blood, obtained in a trial of the OX40 agonist ivuxolimab. The clonotype comes from an adult with an advanced solid tumor such as melanoma, head and neck, liver or kidney cancer. This CDR3 reads CASSLGVRQPQHF. The CDR3 coding sequence is TGTGCCAGCAGCTTAGGGGTACGACAGCCCCAGCATTTT.